The TCR beta chain under discussion was sequenced for a study of T cells after yellow fever vaccination. Overall study: Among memory cells, EM, EMRA, CM and Tscm subsets were sorted using CD3, CD45RA, CCR7 and CD95.

The table lists this clonotype with many counts. TCRdb analysed the 5' RACE reads with MiXCR anew, one entry per CDR3 protein. This table holds approximately 47,000 distinct CDR3 sequences, 5% to 8% found once. Study observations and caveats: Although most clonotypes did not, a small share appeared in both CD4 and CD8 compartments. Abundant clonotypes from the bulk population could get into FACS-sorted repertoires as contaminants.

The CDR3 length is 13 residues. V lost 7 bases to trimming and J lost 2 bases, with 11 bases between them. Germline-derived CDR1 and CDR2 are LGHDT and YNNKEL (reference sequence). This clonotype originated in a man aged 30 to 45 who received the YFV17D yellow fever vaccine. The V gene is TRBV3-1, the J gene TRBJ1-1; no clear D. The sample in question was PBMCs, either bulk or a sorted T-cell subset (CD4+, CD8+, memory, or dextramer-sorted; not recorded which), obtained 45 days after the yellow fever booster vaccination. DNA for the CDR3: TGTGCCAGCAAAGGACCCCTAAACACTGAAGCTTTCTTT. Its protein product is CASKGPLNTEAFF.